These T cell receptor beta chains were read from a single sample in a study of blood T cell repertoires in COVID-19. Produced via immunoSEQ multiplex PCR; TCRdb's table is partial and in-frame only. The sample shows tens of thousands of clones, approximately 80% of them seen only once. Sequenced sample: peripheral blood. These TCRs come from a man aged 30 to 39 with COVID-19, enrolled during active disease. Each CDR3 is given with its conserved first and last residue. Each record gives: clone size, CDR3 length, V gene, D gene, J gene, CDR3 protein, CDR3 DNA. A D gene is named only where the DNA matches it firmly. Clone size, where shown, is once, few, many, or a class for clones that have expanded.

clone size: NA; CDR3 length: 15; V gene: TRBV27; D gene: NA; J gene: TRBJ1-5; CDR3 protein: CASSPLGRWNQPQHF; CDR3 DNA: TGTGCCAGCAGCCCCCTTGGGAGATGGAATCAGCCCCAGCATTTT
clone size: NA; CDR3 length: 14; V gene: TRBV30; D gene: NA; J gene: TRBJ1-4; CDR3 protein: CAWKTGLANEKLFF; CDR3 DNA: TGTGCCTGGAAAACCGGTCTGGCTAATGAAAAACTGTTTTTT
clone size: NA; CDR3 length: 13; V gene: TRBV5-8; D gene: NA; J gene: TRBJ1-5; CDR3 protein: CASSSQGNQPQHF; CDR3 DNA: TGTGCCAGCAGCTCACAGGGCAATCAGCCCCAGCATTTT
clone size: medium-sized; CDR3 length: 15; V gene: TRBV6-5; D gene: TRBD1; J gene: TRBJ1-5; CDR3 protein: CASSPGTGSNQPQHF; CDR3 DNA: TGTGCCAGCAGTCCGGGGACAGGCAGCAATCAGCCCCAGCATTTT
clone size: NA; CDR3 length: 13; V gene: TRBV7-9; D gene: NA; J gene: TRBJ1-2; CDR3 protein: CASSPTTGYGYTF; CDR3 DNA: TGTGCCAGCAGCCCGACAACCGGCTATGGCTACACCTTC
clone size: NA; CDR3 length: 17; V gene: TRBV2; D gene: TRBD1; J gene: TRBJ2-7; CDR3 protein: CASSEKSRGQGNHEQYF; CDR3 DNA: TGTGCCAGCAGTGAAAAGAGTCGGGGACAGGGTAACCACGAGCAGTACTTC
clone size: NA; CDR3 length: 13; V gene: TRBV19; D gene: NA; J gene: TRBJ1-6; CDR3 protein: CASRVGGNSPLHF; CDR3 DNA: TGTGCCAGCCGTGTTGGAGGGAATTCACCCCTCCACTTT
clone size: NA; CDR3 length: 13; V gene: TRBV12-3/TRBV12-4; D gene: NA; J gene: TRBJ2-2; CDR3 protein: CASSRTVFRELFF; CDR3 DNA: TGTGCCAGCAGCCGGACAGTCTTCCGGGAGCTGTTTTTT
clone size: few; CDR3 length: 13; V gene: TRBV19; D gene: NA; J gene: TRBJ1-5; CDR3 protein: CASTPNEWQPQHF; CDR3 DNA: TGTGCCAGTACCCCTAACGAATGGCAGCCCCAGCATTTT
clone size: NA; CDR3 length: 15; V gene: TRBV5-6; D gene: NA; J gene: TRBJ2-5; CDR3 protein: CASSLAGQSQETQYF; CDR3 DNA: TGTGCCAGCAGTCTCGCCGGACAGTCCCAAGAGACCCAGTACTTC
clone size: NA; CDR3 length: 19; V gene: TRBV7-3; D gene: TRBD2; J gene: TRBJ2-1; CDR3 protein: CASSSGVTSGPFSYNEQFF; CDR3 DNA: TGTGCCAGCAGCTCCGGGGTGACTAGCGGGCCCTTCTCCTACAATGAGCAGTTCTTC
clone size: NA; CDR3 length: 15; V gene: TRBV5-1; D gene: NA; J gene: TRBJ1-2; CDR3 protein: CASSPEGAINYGYTF; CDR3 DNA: TGCGCCAGCAGCCCCGAAGGGGCGATAAACTATGGCTACACCTTC
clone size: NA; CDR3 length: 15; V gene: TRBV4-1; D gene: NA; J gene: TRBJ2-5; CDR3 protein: CASSQDSRETETQYF; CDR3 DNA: TGCGCCAGCAGCCAAGATTCGAGGGAAACAGAGACCCAGTACTTC
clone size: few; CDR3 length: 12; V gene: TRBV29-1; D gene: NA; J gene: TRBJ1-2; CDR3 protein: CSVENSGYGYTF; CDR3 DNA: TGCAGCGTTGAAAACAGTGGCTATGGCTACACCTTC
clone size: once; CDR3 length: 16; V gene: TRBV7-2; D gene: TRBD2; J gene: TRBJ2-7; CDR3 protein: CASSISGRALGSEQYF; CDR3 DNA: TGTGCCAGCAGCATTAGCGGGAGGGCCTTGGGGAGCGAGCAGTACTTC
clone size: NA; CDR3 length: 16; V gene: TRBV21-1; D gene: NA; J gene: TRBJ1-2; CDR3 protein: CASSKREGPTSYGYTF; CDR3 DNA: TGTGCCAGCAGCAAAAGGGAGGGGCCCACCTCCTATGGCTACACCTTC
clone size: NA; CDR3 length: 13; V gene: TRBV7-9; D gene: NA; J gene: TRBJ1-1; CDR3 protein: CASSQGKDTEAFF; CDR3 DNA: TGTGCCAGCAGCCAGGGAAAGGACACTGAAGCTTTCTTT
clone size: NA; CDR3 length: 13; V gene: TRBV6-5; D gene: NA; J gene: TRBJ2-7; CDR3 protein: CASSIDSPGEQYF; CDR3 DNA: TGTGCCAGCAGTATAGACAGTCCTGGGGAGCAGTACTTC
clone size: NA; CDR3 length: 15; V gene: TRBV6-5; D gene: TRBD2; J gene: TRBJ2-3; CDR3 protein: CASSLAGGGADTQYF; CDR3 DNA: TGTGCCAGCAGTTTAGCGGGAGGGGGGGCAGATACGCAGTATTTT
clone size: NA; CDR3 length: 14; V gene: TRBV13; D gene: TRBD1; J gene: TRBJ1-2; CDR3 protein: CASSRTQGAAGYTF; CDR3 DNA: TGTGCCAGCAGCCGGACACAGGGGGCGGCTGGCTACACCTTC
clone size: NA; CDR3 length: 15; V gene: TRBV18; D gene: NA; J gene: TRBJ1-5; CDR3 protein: CASSVTGNGNQPQHF; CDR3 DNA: TGTGCCAGCTCAGTTACAGGGAATGGAAATCAGCCCCAGCATTTT
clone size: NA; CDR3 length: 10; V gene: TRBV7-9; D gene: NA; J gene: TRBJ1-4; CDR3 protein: CASHGEKLFF; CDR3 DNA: TGTGCCAGCCACGGTGAAAAACTGTTTTTT
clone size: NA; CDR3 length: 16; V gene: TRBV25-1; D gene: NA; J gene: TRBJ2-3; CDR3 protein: CASSEYIRGYTDTQYF; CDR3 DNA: TGTGCCAGCAGTGAATATATTAGGGGCTACACAGATACGCAGTATTTT
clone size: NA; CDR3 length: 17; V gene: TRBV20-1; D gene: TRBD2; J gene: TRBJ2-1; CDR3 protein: CSASSVSLAASYNEQFF; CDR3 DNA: TGCAGTGCTAGTTCCGTGTCGCTAGCGGCCTCCTACAATGAGCAGTTCTTC
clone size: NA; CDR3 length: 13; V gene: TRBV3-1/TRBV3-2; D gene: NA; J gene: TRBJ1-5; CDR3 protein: CASSQYSNQPQHF; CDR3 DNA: TGTGCCAGCAGCCAATATAGCAATCAGCCCCAGCATTTT
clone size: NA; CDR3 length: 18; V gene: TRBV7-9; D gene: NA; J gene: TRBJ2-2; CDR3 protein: CASSLVGLQARNTGELFF; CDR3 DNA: TGTGCCAGCAGCTTAGTGGGTCTCCAGGCGCGGAACACCGGGGAGCTGTTTTTT
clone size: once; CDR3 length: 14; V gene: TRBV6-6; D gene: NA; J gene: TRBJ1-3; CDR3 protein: CASSGGTSGNTIYF; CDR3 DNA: TGTGCCAGCAGTGGGGGGACCTCTGGAAACACCATATATTTT
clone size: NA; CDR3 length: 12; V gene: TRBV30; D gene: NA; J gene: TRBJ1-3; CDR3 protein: CAWKGAGNTIYF; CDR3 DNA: TGTGCCTGGAAAGGGGCTGGAAACACCATATATTTT
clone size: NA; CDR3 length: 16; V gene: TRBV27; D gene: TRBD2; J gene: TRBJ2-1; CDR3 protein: CASKPQVAGVYNEQFF; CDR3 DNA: TGTGCCAGCAAGCCCCAGGTTGCGGGAGTCTACAATGAGCAGTTCTTC
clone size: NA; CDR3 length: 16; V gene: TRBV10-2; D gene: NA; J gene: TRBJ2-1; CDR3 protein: CASRGSSHSSYNEQFF; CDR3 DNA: TGCGCCAGCCGGGGTTCGTCACACAGCTCCTACAATGAGCAGTTCTTC
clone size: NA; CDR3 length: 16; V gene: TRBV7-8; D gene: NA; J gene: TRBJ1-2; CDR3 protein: CASSRSTGLDGGGYTF; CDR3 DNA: TGTGCCAGCAGCCGAAGTACGGGACTCGATGGCGGCGGCTACACCTTC
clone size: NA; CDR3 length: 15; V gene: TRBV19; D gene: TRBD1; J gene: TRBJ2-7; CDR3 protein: CASSMTGEDSHEQYF; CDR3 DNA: TGTGCCAGTAGTATGACAGGGGAAGATTCGCACGAGCAGTACTTC
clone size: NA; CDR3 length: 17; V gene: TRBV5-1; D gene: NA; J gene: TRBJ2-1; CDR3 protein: CASSFVVGGLSPNEQFF; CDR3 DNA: TGCGCCAGCAGCTTCGTTGTCGGCGGCCTATCCCCCAATGAGCAGTTCTTC
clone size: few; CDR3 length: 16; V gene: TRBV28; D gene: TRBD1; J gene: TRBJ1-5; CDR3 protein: CASSFGGQGNNQPQHF; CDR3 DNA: TGTGCCAGCAGTTTCGGGGGACAGGGGAACAATCAGCCCCAGCATTTT
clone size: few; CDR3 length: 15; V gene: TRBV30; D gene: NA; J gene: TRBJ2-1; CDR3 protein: CAWSVKLAGPNEQFF; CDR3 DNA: TGTGCCTGGAGTGTTAAACTGGCGGGACCTAATGAGCAGTTCTTC
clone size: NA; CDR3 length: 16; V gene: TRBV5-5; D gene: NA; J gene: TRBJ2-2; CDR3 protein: CASSFAAGMDTGELFF; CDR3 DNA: TGTGCCAGCAGCTTCGCCGCGGGAATGGACACCGGGGAGCTGTTTTTT
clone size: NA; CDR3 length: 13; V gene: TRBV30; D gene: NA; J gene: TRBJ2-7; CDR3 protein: CATNTGLTYEQYF; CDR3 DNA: TGTGCCACCAATACAGGGTTAACCTACGAGCAGTACTTC
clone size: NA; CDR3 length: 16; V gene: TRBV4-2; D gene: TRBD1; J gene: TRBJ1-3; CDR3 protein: CASSQASGGTGNTIYF; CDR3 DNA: TGTGCCAGCAGCCAAGCTTCAGGGGGGACTGGAAACACCATATATTTT
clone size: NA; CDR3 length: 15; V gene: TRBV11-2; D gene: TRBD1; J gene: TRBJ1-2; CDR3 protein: CASRTTGTGGSGYTF; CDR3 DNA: TGTGCCAGCAGAACCACCGGGACAGGGGGTTCCGGCTACACCTTC
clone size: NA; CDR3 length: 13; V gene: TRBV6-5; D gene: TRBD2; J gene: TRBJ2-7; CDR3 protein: CASKRDRSYEQYF; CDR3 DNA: TGTGCCAGCAAGCGGGACCGGAGCTACGAGCAGTACTTC
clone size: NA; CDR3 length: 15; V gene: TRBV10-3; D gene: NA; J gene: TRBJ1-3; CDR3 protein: CAARGLDSSGNTIYF; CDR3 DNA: TGTGCCGCACGGGGACTGGACTCCTCTGGAAACACCATATATTTT
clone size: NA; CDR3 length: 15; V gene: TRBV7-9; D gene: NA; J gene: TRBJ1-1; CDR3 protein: CASSIDRGRSTEAFF; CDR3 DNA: TGTGCCAGCAGCATAGACCGGGGAAGAAGCACTGAAGCTTTCTTT
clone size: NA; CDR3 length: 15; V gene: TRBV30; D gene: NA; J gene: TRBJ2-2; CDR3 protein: CAWRIPGRNTGELFF; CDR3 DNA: TGTGCCTGGAGGATTCCCGGGAGAAACACCGGGGAGCTGTTTTTT
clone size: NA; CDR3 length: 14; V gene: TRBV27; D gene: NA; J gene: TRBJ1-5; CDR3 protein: CASSLTGGDQPQHF; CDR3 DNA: TGTGCCAGCAGTTTGACTGGGGGCGATCAGCCCCAGCATTTT
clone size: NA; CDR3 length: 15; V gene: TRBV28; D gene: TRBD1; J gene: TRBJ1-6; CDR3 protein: CASRPGTGDNSPLHF; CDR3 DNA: TGTGCCAGCAGGCCCGGGACAGGGGATAATTCACCCCTCCACTTT
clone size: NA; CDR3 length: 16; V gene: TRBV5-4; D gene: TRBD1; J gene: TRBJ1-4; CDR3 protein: CASSRGGQTTNEKLFF; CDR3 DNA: TGTGCCAGCAGCCGGGGGGGACAGACAACTAATGAAAAACTGTTTTTT
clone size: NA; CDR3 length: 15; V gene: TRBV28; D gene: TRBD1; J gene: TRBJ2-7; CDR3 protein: CASSLYRDRAYEQYF; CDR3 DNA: TGTGCCAGCAGTTTGTACCGGGACAGGGCATACGAGCAGTACTTC
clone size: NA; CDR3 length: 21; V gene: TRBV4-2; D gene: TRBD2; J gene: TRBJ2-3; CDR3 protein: CASSQESGSGRVGYGTDTQYF; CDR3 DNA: TGTGCCAGCAGCCAAGAGAGTGGTAGCGGGAGAGTAGGGTATGGCACAGATACGCAGTATTTT
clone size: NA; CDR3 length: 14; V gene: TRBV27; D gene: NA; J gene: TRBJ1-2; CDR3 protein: CASSSSDTNYGYTF; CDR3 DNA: TGTGCCAGCAGTTCCTCGGACACGAACTATGGCTACACCTTC
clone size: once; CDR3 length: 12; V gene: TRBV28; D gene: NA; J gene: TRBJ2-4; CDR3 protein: CASRPDSNIQYF; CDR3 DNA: TGTGCCAGCAGGCCGGACAGTAACATTCAGTACTTC
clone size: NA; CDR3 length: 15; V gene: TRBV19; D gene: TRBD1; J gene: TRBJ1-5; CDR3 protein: CASKGQARTNQPQHF; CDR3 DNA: TGTGCCAGTAAAGGACAGGCGAGAACCAATCAGCCCCAGCATTTT